Sequencing of this TCR beta chain was carried out in a study of cytomegalovirus exposure and HLA in healthy donors. Study-wide findings and caveats: As a later analysis showed, a missense DCLRE1C variant was linked to trimming of TCR beta V- and J-genes.

With 60 Vbeta and 13 Jbeta primers, the PCR was carried out. TCRdb's table, derived via immunoSEQ multiplex PCR, lists solely in-frame clones and lacks some. Altogether over 140,000 clones are present, roughly four fifths being singletons, with the ten largest covering 1.2% to 1.5%. Concerning this clone itself: Its antigen is unidentified.

The clonotype originates from a man aged 25-40 years in good health and CMV-seropositive. Sequencing input: PBMCs.

The DNA of the CDR3 is TGTGCCAGCAGTTCGGTAGAGGCGGGGGGTCACGAGCAGTACTTC. Residues: CASSSVEAGGHEQYF. J is TRBJ2-7 and V is TRBV27, with 8 nucleotides matching TRBD2. The CDR3 extends over 15 amino acids. Germline V CDR1 and CDR2: MNHEY, SMNVEV (reference sequence). V lost 4 bases to trimming and J lost 5 bases; unmatched junction nucleotides: 10.